This T cell receptor beta chain originates from a study of blood T cells in healthy people across ages. For the second PCR, which ran for roughly 7 to 11 cycles, a sample-barcoded 5' primer and a J-beta primer mix were used. TCRdb called the 5' RACE reads again in MiXCR, with one record for every CDR3 protein. This sample has more than 800,000 distinct CDR3 sequences, with 25% to 35% found just once. This clonotype has just a few counts. What it binds is unknown. The CDR3 spans 15 residues. The V end lost 2 bases, the J end lost 4 bases, and 11 bases lay between the germline ends. CDR1 and CDR2 from the germline V gene are SGHTA and FQGNSA. Points from the study as a whole: It was the long-lived donors that had more naive CD4+ cells and higher diversity than aged donors. Because donor CMV status was unknown, expanded clonotype changes were possibly confounded.

Sequenced input: blood. The TCR comes from an elderly woman in good health. The chain joins TRBV7-2 to TRBJ1-4; D is ambiguous. The CDR3 here is CASSLSEMVNEKLFF. The CDR3 DNA reads as TGTGCCAGCAGCTTAAGTGAAATGGTTAATGAAAAACTGTTTTTT.